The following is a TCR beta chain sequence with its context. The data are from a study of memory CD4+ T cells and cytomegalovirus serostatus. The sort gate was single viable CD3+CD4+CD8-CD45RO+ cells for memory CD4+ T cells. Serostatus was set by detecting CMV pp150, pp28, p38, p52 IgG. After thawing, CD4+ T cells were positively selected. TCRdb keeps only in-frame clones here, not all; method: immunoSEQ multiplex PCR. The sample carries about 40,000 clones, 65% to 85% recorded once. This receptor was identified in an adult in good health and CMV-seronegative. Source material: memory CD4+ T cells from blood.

The CDR3 nucleotides read TGTGCCAGCAGTCTGGGCCCTAACCTCTATGGCTACACCTTC. It is translated as CASSLGPNLYGYTF. The chain joins TRBV7-8 to TRBJ1-2; D is undetermined. CDR1 is SGHVS and CDR2 is FQNEAQ in the germline V gene. The CDR3 length is 14 residues. The V and J ends lost 6 bases and 4 bases respectively, with 15 bases between them.